The next 19 T cell receptor beta chains were all read from a single sample in a study of T cells in Graves' hyperthyroidism and ophthalmopathy. Amplification yielded TCR beta CDR3 regions, with RNA transcripts as the source. A set of HTBI primers served as the primers for a first-round RT-PCR of the TCR CDR3. TCRdb called the multiplex PCR reads again in MiXCR, with one record for every CDR3 protein. Of a few hundred thousand distinct CDR3 sequences in the sample, roughly 13% are singletons; the top ten hold approximately 5.3%. Material: blood. Every receptor here comes from a woman aged 18-35 years with Graves' hyperthyroidism.

This clonotype was observed many times. J is TRBJ1-4 and V is TRBV2, with no clear D. Germline CDR1 reads SNHLY; CDR2 reads FYNNEI. V dropped 5 bases and J dropped 8 bases, with 15 bases sitting between them. This CDR3 spans 14 amino acids. The CDR3 here is CASSPTVRPEKLFF. The CDR3 DNA is TGTGCCAGCAGTCCCACTGTACGACCCGAAAAACTGTTTTTT.

This clonotype occurred many times. The chain combines TRBV30 with TRBJ2-1, with 10 bases matching TRBD2. Looked up from germline, CDR1 is GTSNPN and CDR2 is SVGIG (reference sequence). The CDR3 contains 17 residues. After removal of 3 bases from V and 6 bases from J, the junction contained 14 bases not matched to a gene. The CDR3 here is CAWRPIPYSGRSNEQFF. In DNA form, the CDR3 reads TGTGCCTGGAGACCGATTCCCTATAGCGGGAGGAGCAATGAGCAGTTCTTC.

The chain carries TRBV5-1 and TRBJ1-6; D might be TRBD1 (5 bases). CDR3 length equals 14 residues. CDR1 is SGHRS, CDR2 YFSETQ, per germline. V gave up 3 bases and J gave up 8 bases, with 12 bases separating them. The DNA for the CDR3 is TGCGCCAGCAGCTCCAGGGTTACCGATTCACCCCTCCACTTT. It yields the protein CASSSRVTDSPLHF.

The chain uses TRBV6-1 and TRBJ1-6; D is possibly TRBD1 (6 bases). The CDR3 has 13 residues. Trimming shortened V by 3 bases and J by 16 bases, and 16 bases separated the two germline ends. Germline V gives CDR1 MNHNS, CDR2 SASEGT. The CDR3 sequence is CASSDTQGFVLHF. CDR3 coding DNA: TGTGCCAGCAGTGATACACAGGGTTTCGTACTCCACTTT.

The V call is TRBV20-1, the J call TRBJ1-3; D gene uncertain. The germline V and J ends were trimmed by 3 bases and 0 bases, with 6 bases remaining between them. The CDR3 sequence is 13 residues long. The germline V gene has CDR1 DFQATT and CDR2 SNEGSKA (reference sequence). The CDR3, as DNA: TGCAGTGCTAGTCAGGTCTCTGGAAACACCATATATTTT. Protein: CSASQVSGNTIYF.

The chain is built from TRBV2 and TRBJ1-5, with TRBD1 matching over 7 bases. J gave up 4 bases and V 5 bases, and 8 bases lay outside the gene matches. This CDR3 has 15 residues. Germline CDR1 SNHLY, CDR2 FYNNEI. CDR3 DNA sequence: TGTGCCAGCAGTCCAGATAGGACAGGAAATCAGCCCCAGCATTTT. Encoded protein: CASSPDRTGNQPQHF.

This clonotype was counted ten times or more. This chain uses TRBV12-3 or TRBV12-4 with TRBJ1-5; weak D call: TRBD1 (6 bases). The CDR3 sequence is 15 residues long. The V gene lost 4 bases and the J gene lost 5 bases, with 15 bases spanning the gap. The CDR3 is CASSSLEGGDQPQHF. CDR3 in DNA: TGTGCCAGCAGTTCCCTCGAGGGGGGGGATCAGCCCCAGCATTTT.

As to this clonotype: With a much larger clone just one base away, this may be a read error. Since the CDR3 does not end with the conserved phenylalanine or tryptophan, this likely comes from a read error. The V and J genes are TRBV27 and TRBJ2-3; 12 bases map to TRBD2. The CDR3 is 17 residues long. Looked up from germline, CDR1 is MNHEY and CDR2 is SMNVEV (reference sequence). The junction had 11 bases not matched to a gene; V was cut back by 7 bases and J by 3 bases. The CDR3 sequence is CASTSLLAGGTTDTQYL. CDR3 nucleotides: TGTGCCAGCACTTCGCTACTAGCGGGAGGTACAACAGATACGCAGTATCTT.

V and J are TRBV4-1 and TRBJ2-5, with a weak D call TRBD2 (5 bases). V gave up 5 bases and J gave up 2 bases, with 9 bases separating them. Looked up from germline, CDR1 is MGHRA and CDR2 is YSYEKL. This CDR3 is 13 amino acids long. The CDR3 is CASSRRPQETQYF. The CDR3 DNA sequence: TGCGCCAGCAGCAGGAGGCCTCAAGAGACCCAGTACTTC.

Points on this clonotype: A single base separates this from a much larger clone, so it may be a read error. V is TRBV27 and J is TRBJ2-7; 8 positions agree with TRBD1. Germline values: CDR1 MNHEY, CDR2 SMNVEV (reference sequence). The trim removed 11 bases at V and 7 bases at J, leaving 16 bases unmatched. The CDR3 spans 14 residues. The CDR3 is CAGTPRTGQFEQYF. The CDR3 region has the DNA TGTGCCGGCACCCCCCGGACAGGGCAATTTGAGCAGTACTTC.

This clonotype has only a few counts. The rearrangement links TRBV12-3 or TRBV12-4 to TRBJ1-2, with a weak D call TRBD1 (5 bases). This CDR3 contains 17 residues. The V end was cut by 5 bases, the J end by 2 bases, with 21 bases between. The CDR3 nucleotides read TGTGCCAGCAGTACGGGACTTAAAGATAAGGGCAACTATGGCTACACCTTC. Amino acids: CASSTGLKDKGNYGYTF.

The J gene is TRBJ1-5, the V gene TRBV6-1; weak D call: TRBD1 (5 bases). The CDR3 totals 17 residues. The V gene's germline CDR1 is MNHNS and CDR2 SASEGT. V was shortened by 5 bases and J by 0 bases, with 17 bases between the two germline ends. CDR3: CASSPDYGQYSNQPQHF. CDR3 bases: TGTGCCAGCAGTCCGGATTACGGACAATATAGCAATCAGCCCCAGCATTTT.

This clonotype was found many times. The chain recombines TRBV7-9 with TRBJ2-7, with TRBD1 matching over 10 bases. The CDR3 extends over 15 amino acids. Unmatched junction bases numbered 8, after V lost 4 bases and J lost 5 bases. Germline V gene data show CDR1 as SEHNR and CDR2 as FQNEAQ (reference sequence). DNA of the CDR3: TGTGCCAGCAGCTCGATTAGACAGGGGGCGCACGAGCAGTACTTC. It is translated as CASSSIRQGAHEQYF.

This clonotype was seen repeatedly, ten times or more. This chain links TRBV19 with TRBJ1-5; D unclear. This CDR3 comprises 12 residues. The germline CDR1 and CDR2 sequences are LNHDA and SQIVND (reference sequence). Trimming removed 5 bases from V and 6 bases from J, with 8 bases in between. This CDR3 reads CASSLRAQPQHF. In nucleotides, the CDR3 is TGTGCCAGTAGTTTAAGGGCTCAGCCCCAGCATTTT.

This clonotype was counted between two and nine times. The V call is TRBV18, the J call TRBJ2-1; TRBD1 matches 10 bases. The CDR3 totals 14 residues. Per the germline V gene, CDR1 is KGHSH and CDR2 is LQKENI. Trimming took 7 bases from V and 7 from J; bases not matched to a gene: 7. As DNA, the CDR3 is TGTGCCAGCTTGCCCCGGGACAGGGGTAATGAGCAGTTCTTC. Protein sequence: CASLPRDRGNEQFF.

This clonotype was counted ten times or more. CDR3 nucleotide sequence: TGCGCCAGCAGCTTGGACAGGTTCTCTGGAAACACCATATATTTT. Translation gives CASSLDRFSGNTIYF. This chain links TRBV5-1 with TRBJ1-3; D might be TRBD1 (5 bases). V lost 0 bases and J lost 0, with 7 bases in between. The CDR3 spans 15 residues. CDR1 is SGHRS and CDR2 is YFSETQ in the germline V gene.

V is TRBV20-1 and J is TRBJ1-2; the D gene is possibly TRBD1 (5 bases). Germline lookup yields CDR1 DFQATT and CDR2 SNEGSKA (reference sequence). Trimming took off 1 base at V and 3 bases at J, with 18 bases between the two ends. The CDR3 is made up of 16 amino acids. The chain's CDR3 is CSARGEGRGGHYGYTF. Written as DNA, the CDR3 is TGCAGTGCTAGAGGGGAAGGGAGGGGAGGGCACTATGGCTACACCTTC.

This clonotype was found once. This sequence may be a read error, since a much larger clone differs from it by one base. The chain couples TRBV7-9 to TRBJ1-1; maybe TRBD1 (5 bases). There are 14 residues in the CDR3. Germline-derived CDR1 and CDR2 are SEHNR and FQNEAQ (reference sequence). CDR3 DNA sequence: TGTGCCAGCAGCTTAGAGGGTTTCGGGGCTGAAGCTCTCTTT. Its translation: CASSLEGFGAEALF.

This clonotype appeared many times. The J gene is TRBJ2-3, the V gene TRBV3-1; 15 bases agree with TRBD2. The germline gives CDR1 LGHDT, CDR2 YNNKEL (reference sequence). V lost 0 bases to trimming and J lost 5 bases; unmatched junction nucleotides: 6. There are 18 residues in the CDR3. The CDR3 coding sequence is TGTGCCAGCAGCCAAGAGGGACTAGCGGGAGGTTTTGGAGATACGCAGTATTTT. Protein: CASSQEGLAGGFGDTQYF.